This TCR beta chain is from a study of cytomegalovirus exposure and HLA in healthy donors. Study results and caveats: A few V segments could not be told apart, such as TRBV6-2 and TRBV6-3, and were left out.

The CDR3 runs to 13 residues. Germline V gene data show CDR1 as MNHNS and CDR2 as SASEGT. The V end was cut by 8 bases, the J end by 0 bases, with 10 bases between. Amplification used 60 Vbeta primers and 13 Jbeta primers. Profiled with immunoSEQ multiplex PCR; TCRdb holds only in-frame clones, not every one. The data show approximately 93,000 clones, 79% seen once. Details on this clone: As yet, its antigen is unknown.

Material for sequencing was PBMCs. The chain is built from TRBV6-1 and TRBJ1-1; D is perhaps TRBD1 (5 bases). This receptor was identified in a male donor in good health and CMV-seropositive. CDR3 residues: CASGAAMNTEAFF. The CDR3 nucleotides read TGTGCCAGCGGGGCAGCCATGAACACTGAAGCTTTCTTT.